The following is a T cell receptor beta chain sequence with its context. This record comes from a study of blood T cell repertoires in COVID-19. Across the whole study: Spain, Italy and the United States supplied samples that represented acute and convalescent COVID-19. PBMCs, B-cell-depleted T cells, or T cells were the source of the cDNA or gDNA that made up the material.

Germline CDR1 and CDR2: SGHKS and YYEKEE (reference sequence). V lost 1 base and J 4 bases, leaving 6 bases between the germline ends. The CDR3 is 13 amino acids. The protocol was immunoSEQ multiplex PCR, while the TCRdb copy is restricted to in-frame clones and leaves out a portion. The table lists 96,000 or so clones, roughly 90% of them singletons, with roughly 2.8% in the top ten. Input material: peripheral blood. The sequence derives from a woman older than 75 with acute or convalescent COVID-19. This chain links TRBV5-5 with TRBJ1-5, with D unresolved. CDR3 amino acids: CASSLILNQPQHF. The CDR3 bases are TGTGCCAGCAGCTTGATTCTTAATCAGCCCCAGCATTTT.